These 14 T cell receptor beta chains were sequenced from one sample in a study of CD8 T cells in ankylosing spondylitis. TCRdb independently ran MiXCR on the 5' RACE reads; one entry per CDR3 protein. The profile shows 150,000 or so distinct CDR3 sequences, around a tenth of them singletons. Sequenced material: blood, either unsorted or a sorted T cell fraction (not recorded which). All receptors come from a male donor with ankylosing spondylitis or in good health (not recorded which).

For this clonotype: With a much larger clone just one base away, this may be a read error. The CDR3 DNA reads TGTGCCACCATCGGACTAGCTGGTTACAATGAGCAGTTCTTC. Translation gives CATIGLAGYNEQFF. The chain couples TRBV28 to TRBJ2-1, with 8 bases identical to TRBD2. Germline values: CDR1 MDHEN, CDR2 SYDVKM. V was pared by 10 bases and J by 4 bases, with 9 bases of the junction left unmatched. The CDR3 is 14 amino acids.

This clonotype was found many times. This chain links TRBV20-1 with TRBJ2-1; 16 bases agree with TRBD2. With 6 bases clipped from V and 1 base from J, the junction kept 9 bases outside the gene matches. The germline V gene has CDR1 DFQATT and CDR2 SNEGSKA (reference sequence). The length of the CDR3 is 18 residues. CDR3 nucleotide sequence: TGCAGTGCCCTAGGGACTAGCGGGGGGGCTAGATCCTACAATGAGCAGTTCTTC. Translation: CSALGTSGGARSYNEQFF.

J is TRBJ2-7 and V is TRBV3-1; unclear D gene. The CDR3 loop spans 19 amino acids. Germline V CDR1 and CDR2: LGHDT, YNNKEL (reference sequence). The ends were cut back, 10 bases at V and 4 bases at J, with 35 bases in the middle. CDR3 DNA: TGTGCCATCAGTTTTTCTCAGACAACTTGGGCCCGGATAGCTTACGAGCAGTACTTC. Its protein is CAISFSQTTWARIAYEQYF.

This clonotype has more than one count but fewer than ten. This sequence joins TRBV5-6 and TRBJ1-2; D unresolved. V dropped 2 bases and J dropped 4 bases, with 18 bases sitting between them. In germline, CDR1 is SGHDT, CDR2 YYEEEE. This CDR3 has 16 residues. The CDR3 DNA is TGTGCCAGCAGCTTTGCGGTGCCCCGGGAGTTCTATGGCTACACCTTC. The encoded protein is CASSFAVPREFYGYTF.

This clonotype has a count of ten or more. The chain uses TRBV7-7 and TRBJ2-2; 8 nucleotides agree with TRBD2. The CDR3 is made up of 14 amino acids. With 5 bases clipped from V and 6 bases from J, the junction kept 5 bases outside the gene matches. The V gene's germline CDR1 is SSHAT and CDR2 FNYEAQ (reference sequence). CDR3 loop: CASSPRAGAGELFF. In DNA form, the CDR3 reads TGTGCCAGCAGCCCGAGAGCGGGAGCCGGGGAGCTGTTTTTT.

This clonotype was found a few times. The chain is built from TRBV7-2 and TRBJ1-1; the D gene is possibly TRBD1 (6 bases). The CDR3 consists of 15 residues. The ends were cut back, 5 bases at V and 1 base at J, with 14 bases in the middle. The germline V gene encodes CDR1 SGHTA and CDR2 FQGNSA. CDR3 protein: CASSTRTAQNTEAFF. CDR3 sequence (DNA): TGTGCCAGCAGCACCAGGACAGCCCAGAACACTGAAGCTTTCTTT.

This clonotype appeared many times. The J gene is TRBJ1-5, the V gene TRBV7-8; D is unclear. Per germline, CDR1 SGHVS and CDR2 FQNEAQ. V lost 3 bases, J lost 0 bases, and 6 bases lay in between. The CDR3 covers 14 residues. CDR3 sequence: CASSFPGSNQPQHF. The CDR3 nucleotides are TGTGCCAGCAGCTTCCCCGGTAGCAATCAGCCCCAGCATTTT.

On this clonotype itself: The junction shows a germline mismatch at one end, possibly a read error. The CDR3 nucleotides are TGTGCCAGCAGTTCCCGGACAGGGCAGGAGACCCAGCACTTC. This sequence encodes CASSSRTGQETQHF. J is TRBJ2-5 and V is TRBV12-3 or TRBV12-4; 8 positions match TRBD1. This CDR3 contains 14 residues.

This clonotype was picked up many times. The V and J genes are TRBV6-5 and TRBJ1-1; TRBD1 aligns across 8 bases. Germline V lookup: CDR1 MNHEY, CDR2 SVGAGI. J gave up 4 bases and V 2 bases, and 9 bases lay outside the gene matches. This CDR3 is 16 amino acids long. CDR3 DNA sequence: TGTGCCAGCAGTTACCCCGGACAGGGAAGTCGCACTGAAGCTTTCTTT. Its protein is CASSYPGQGSRTEAFF.

The chain joins TRBV6-1 to TRBJ2-7, with D maybe TRBD2 (7 bases). Germline CDR1 MNHNS, CDR2 SASEGT. V was pared by 8 bases and J by 0 bases, with 14 bases between. CDR3 length: 14 amino acids. CDR3 nucleotide sequence: TGTGCCAGCGAAGGGGGGGACAACTCCTACGAGCAGTACTTC. Translated, it gives CASEGGDNSYEQYF.

The sample holds many counts of this clonotype. The chain couples TRBV6-6 to TRBJ1-2, with D possibly TRBD1 on 6 matching bases. Germline CDR1 reads MNHNY; CDR2 reads SVGAGI (reference sequence). Trimming removed 2 bases at V and 6 bases at J, with 10 bases between. The CDR3 has 13 residues. The CDR3 nucleotides read TGTGCCAGCAGTTACAGCAGGGGCGATGGCTACACCTTC. Amino acids: CASSYSRGDGYTF.

This clonotype showed up just a few times. The chain recombines TRBV7-8 with TRBJ1-5; possibly TRBD1 for D (5 bases). Per germline, CDR1 SGHVS and CDR2 FQNEAQ. This CDR3 has 18 residues. V was clipped by 5 bases and J by 5 bases, with 25 bases between them. CDR3 residues: CASSMVRGVGPGDQPQHF. CDR3 coding DNA: TGTGCCAGCAGCATGGTTCGGGGGGTAGGCCCGGGGGATCAGCCCCAGCATTTT.

In its sample, this clonotype was seen a few times. Possible read error: a much larger clone is one base away. This chain uses TRBV7-9 with TRBJ1-1; D is undetermined. Trimming left V 1 base short and J 4 bases short, with 4 bases between. The CDR3 covers 12 residues. Germline values: CDR1 SEHNR, CDR2 FQNEAQ (reference sequence). CDR3 DNA: TGTGCCAGCAGCTTAGGGAGCACTGAAGCTTTCTTT. It is translated as CASSLGSTEAFF.

In its sample, this clonotype was seen many times. This chain joins TRBV6-1 and TRBJ2-2; the match to TRBD1 covers 8 bases. Germline V lookup: CDR1 MNHNS, CDR2 SASEGT. V dropped 6 bases and J dropped 4; count of bases not matched to a gene: 4. This CDR3 spans 14 amino acids. The DNA of the CDR3 is TGTGCCAGCAGCGGGACAGGAGTCACCGGGGAGCTGTTTTTT. Translated: CASSGTGVTGELFF.